The following is a TCR beta chain sequence with its context. In its sample, this clone was seen a few times. No antigen is known for it. Base qualities are missing; no much larger clone stands one base away. This entry comes from a study of blood T cell repertoires in COVID-19 (dated by TCRdb to 2018 to 2021). In the study overall: Collaborator samples came from the United States, Italy and Spain and covered acute and convalescent phases of COVID-19. The material from the prospective study consisted of cDNA or gDNA derived from T cells, B-cell-depleted T cells, or PBMCs. Nearly every sample came with metadata listing a de-identified subject ID, COVID-19 status, age in years and sex. Where available, HLA class I and class II types were taken from metadata supplied by the sample provider and were not determined by assay-based typing. Deeply sampled blood TCRbeta repertoires from subjects exposed to, actively infected with, or recovered from COVID-19 were included in the dataset. The repertoires were released in a freely available public database intended as a resource for research on the immune response to SARS-CoV-2. The samples were drawn from two sources: the first 160 participants of the ongoing ImmuneRACE study, and 950 to 1,500 subjects contributed by 6 global collaborators.

The paper as a whole reports these results and caveats: The amount of clinical and demographic metadata varied by source and participant and was provided uncurated.

TCRbeta CDR3 regions were amplified from genomic DNA by means of the immunoSEQ Assay, a bias-controlled multiplex PCR. The published analysis was carried out like this. Within the assay, amplification of reference gene primers was used to estimate how many nucleated cells each sample contained. To quantify the absolute abundance of each unique TCRbeta CDR3 rearrangement, sequence reads were collapsed and filtered. For each sample, productive Simpson clonality was calculated by taking the square root of Simpson's diversity index across productive rearrangements. TCRdb mirrors the immuneACCESS table, restricted to in-frame sequences. Some clones are absent from its copies; in checked studies, under half trace to an unresolved V gene, and the reason for the others is unknown. The V and J calls and clone size come from that table; D and trimming were worked out from the DNA. The sample data list about 430,000 clones, and 88% of these were observed just once. The biggest ten clones account for about 1.5% of the sample.

Clipping removes 2 bases from V and 4 bases from J, with 4 as the unmatched junction base count. The germline V gene (reference sequence) supplies CDR1 PRHDT and CDR2 FYEKMQ. CDR3 length: 14 amino acids, cysteine to phenylalanine. The CDR3 DNA has 42 bases and is translated from base 1. In the prospective study, participants were roughly 18 to 95 years old, resided in fewer than 25 geographic areas of the United States, and were enrolled through a virtual design. To assign participants to cohorts, the prospective study relied on clinical history that participants themselves reported in a screening survey and a study questionnaire. Exposed participants had been in contact, within 2 weeks of entering the study, with a person who had a PCR-confirmed or clinician-diagnosed case of COVID-19. Each participant in the prospective study had whole blood, serum and a nasopharyngeal or oropharyngeal swab collected by mobile phlebotomists. Prospective study participants could optionally give additional blood draws and questionnaires over an approximately two-month period. Blood samples from the prospective study were shipped frozen or at room temperature prior to DNA extraction.

The chain is encoded by TRBV13 joined to TRBJ2-7, with 8 bases aligning to TRBD1. This TCR derives from a woman aged 18 to 35 who had been exposed to COVID-19. Sequencing was performed on PBMCs or T cells enriched from blood (not recorded which). This receptor carries the CDR3 CASSLRNRGYEQYF. The nucleotide sequence is given as TGTGCCAGCAGCTTAAGGAACAGGGGGTACGAGCAGTACTTC.